A single sample gave rise to the 14 T cell receptor beta chains below, sequenced in a study of cytomegalovirus exposure and HLA in healthy donors. PCR amplification relied on 60 Vbeta primers (plus 13 Jbeta primers). Profiled with immunoSEQ multiplex PCR; TCRdb holds only in-frame clones, not every one. The table has approximately 150,000 clones, approximately 79% seen once. Sequencing was performed on PBMCs. The receptors derive from a man aged 40-49 years in good health and CMV-seropositive.

This clone was picked up a small number of times. J is TRBJ1-4 and V is TRBV5-1; a possible D gene is TRBD1 (5 bases). Trimming pared 4 bases from V and 0 bases from J, leaving 13 bases between. The CDR3 is made up of 16 amino acids. The germline V gene has CDR1 SGHRS and CDR2 YFSETQ. The CDR3 loop reads CASSQDSTSTNEKLFF. CDR3 DNA: TGCGCCAGCAGCCAAGACAGCACCTCAACTAATGAAAAACTGTTTTTT.

This clone was seen only once. This rearrangement joins TRBV7-8 to TRBJ1-1, with 7 bases that match TRBD1. V gave up 2 bases and J gave up 1 base; unmatched junction bases: 4. There are 15 residues in the CDR3. Germline V CDR1 and CDR2: SGHVS, FQNEAQ. The CDR3 protein is CASSLLGTANTEAFF. As DNA, the CDR3 is TGTGCCAGCAGCTTACTAGGGACAGCGAACACTGAAGCTTTCTTT.

In its sample, this clone was seen once. The chain carries TRBV27 and TRBJ2-7, with 9 bases matching TRBD1. The germline CDR1 and CDR2 sequences are MNHEY and SMNVEV (reference sequence). V lost 3 bases to trimming and J lost 0 bases; unmatched junction nucleotides: 6. The CDR3 spans 16 residues. This chain's CDR3 is CASSFSGQGYSYEQYF. DNA of the CDR3: TGTGCCAGCAGTTTCTCGGGACAGGGCTACTCCTACGAGCAGTACTTC.

V usage is TRBV18 and J usage is TRBJ2-7; 7 bases align to TRBD1. Germline CDR1 KGHSH, CDR2 LQKENI. V dropped 3 bases and J dropped 6; count of bases not matched to a gene: 11. The CDR3 consists of 15 residues. The CDR3 sequence: CASSPPRGQASEQYF. CDR3 DNA: TGTGCCAGCTCACCCCCTAGGGGGCAAGCCTCCGAGCAGTACTTC. The whole variable domain, filled in from reference TRBV18 and TRBJ2-7, reads NAGVMQNPRHLVRRRGQEARLRCSPMKGHSHVYWYRQLPEEGLKFMVYLQKENIIDESGMPKERFSAEFPKEGPSILRIQQVVRGDSAAYFCASSPPRGQASEQYFGPGTRLTVT.

The chain uses TRBV7-6 and TRBJ2-5; 8 bases align to TRBD2. Germline CDR1 is SGHVS and CDR2 is FNYEAQ. There are 15 residues in the CDR3. Unmatched junction bases numbered 6, after V lost 2 bases and J lost 4 bases. The DNA for the CDR3 is TGTGCCAGCAGCTTACGGGGGGGCTTCAGAGAGACCCAGTACTTC. Translating gives CASSLRGGFRETQYF.

The chain combines TRBV4-1 with TRBJ2-1; D ambiguous. The CDR3 has 14 residues. Germline CDR1 is MGHRA and CDR2 is YSYEKL. With 2 bases removed from V and 0 bases from J, the gap between germline ends came to 5 bases. The CDR3, as DNA: TGCGCCAGCAGCCAAACAGCCTCCTACAATGAGCAGTTCTTC. Protein: CASSQTASYNEQFF.

The chain carries TRBV2 and TRBJ2-7; 7 nucleotides line up with TRBD1. Germline V gene sequence: CDR1 SNHLY, CDR2 FYNNEI. This CDR3 is built from 15 residues. Trimming at V came to 6 bases and at J to 0 bases, leaving 8 bases not matched to a gene. The CDR3 coding sequence is TGTGCCAGCAGATATGAGCGGACAGGCTCCTACGAGCAGTACTTC. This gives the protein CASRYERTGSYEQYF.

J is TRBJ1-4 and V is TRBV5-4; the D is unclear. This CDR3 has 13 residues. In germline, CDR1 is SGHNT, CDR2 YYREEE (reference sequence). The ends were cut back, 4 bases at V and 0 bases at J, with 4 bases in the middle. The CDR3 nucleotides read TGTGCCAGCAGCCGAGCAACTAATGAAAAACTGTTTTTT. Protein sequence: CASSRATNEKLFF.

This chain's CDR3 is CASSFGAGGPRETQYF. The CDR3 DNA follows: TGTGCCAGCAGTTTCGGAGCGGGAGGGCCGCGAGAGACCCAGTACTTC. The chain recombines TRBV27 with TRBJ2-5; 10 bases match TRBD2. This CDR3 is built from 16 residues. Losses at the gene ends were 3 bases for V and 4 bases for J; bases not matched to a gene: 8. The germline V gene has CDR1 MNHEY and CDR2 SMNVEV (reference sequence).

This rearrangement joins TRBV10-2 to TRBJ1-1; 7 positions agree with TRBD1. The length of the CDR3 is 13 residues. V shed 8 bases and J 0 bases; nucleotides not matched to a gene: 3. CDR1 is WSHSY, CDR2 SAAADI, per germline. The CDR3: CASRGTVNTEAFF. The CDR3 DNA is TGCGCCAGCCGCGGGACAGTGAACACTGAAGCTTTCTTT.

The chain joins TRBV5-8 to TRBJ2-6, with 7 bases aligning to TRBD1. The V and J ends lost 0 bases and 2 bases, in that order; junction bases with no gene match: 8. Germline CDR1 is SGHTS and CDR2 is YDEGEE. CDR3 length: 18 residues. The CDR3 protein is CASSLAGPGTAGANVLTF. DNA of the CDR3: TGTGCCAGCAGCTTGGCGGGCCCCGGGACAGCTGGGGCCAACGTCCTGACTTTC.

The chain has TRBV6-1 and TRBJ2-6; 8 positions agree with TRBD1. This CDR3 is built from 17 residues. V lost 8 bases to trimming and J lost 2 bases; unmatched junction nucleotides: 11. Looked up from germline, CDR1 is MNHNS and CDR2 is SASEGT. The CDR3 bases are TGTGCCAGCTGTGTGCAGGGGGCTACCCCTGGGGCCAACGTCCTGACTTTC. Encoded protein: CASCVQGATPGANVLTF.

The rearrangement uses TRBV11-2 and TRBJ2-7, with 8 bases that match TRBD1. The CDR3 has 14 residues. The V gene end was trimmed by 5 bases and the J gene end by 1 base; junction bases not matched to a gene: 4. CDR1 and CDR2 (germline): SGHAT, FQNNGV. The CDR3 coding sequence is TGTGCCAGCAGCCGGGACAGGCCATCCTACGAGCAGTACTTC. The encoded protein is CASSRDRPSYEQYF.

The rearrangement uses TRBV9 and TRBJ2-5, with TRBD2 identical over 11 bases. After removal of 0 bases from V and 3 bases from J, the junction contained 10 bases not matched to a gene. Germline V gives CDR1 SGDLS, CDR2 YYNGEE. The CDR3 runs 18 residues. The CDR3 here is CASSVEVAGGPAKETQYF. CDR3 nucleotides: TGTGCCAGCAGCGTAGAGGTAGCGGGAGGGCCGGCTAAAGAGACCCAGTACTTC.